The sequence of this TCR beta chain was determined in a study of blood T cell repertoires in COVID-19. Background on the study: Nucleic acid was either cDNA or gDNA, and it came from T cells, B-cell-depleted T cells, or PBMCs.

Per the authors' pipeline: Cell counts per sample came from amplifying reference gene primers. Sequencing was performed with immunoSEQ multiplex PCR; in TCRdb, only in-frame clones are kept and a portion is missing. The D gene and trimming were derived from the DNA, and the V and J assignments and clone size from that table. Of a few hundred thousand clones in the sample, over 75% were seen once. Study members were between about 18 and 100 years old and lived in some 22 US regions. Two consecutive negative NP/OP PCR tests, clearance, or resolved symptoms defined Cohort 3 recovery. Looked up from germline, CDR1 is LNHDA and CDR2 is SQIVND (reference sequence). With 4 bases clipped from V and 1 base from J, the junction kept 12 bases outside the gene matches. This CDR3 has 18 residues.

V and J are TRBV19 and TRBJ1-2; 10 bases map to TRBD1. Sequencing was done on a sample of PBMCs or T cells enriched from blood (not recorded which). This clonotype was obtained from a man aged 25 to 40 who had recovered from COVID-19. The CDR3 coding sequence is TGTGCCAGTAGTACGAAAGGGGACAGGGGAGAGGGTAACTATGGCTACACCTTC. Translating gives CASSTKGDRGEGNYGYTF. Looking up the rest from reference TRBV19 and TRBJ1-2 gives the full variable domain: DGGITQSPKYLFRKEGQNVTLSCEQNLNHDAMYWYRQDPGQGLRLIYYSQIVNDFQKGDIAEGYSVSREKKESFPLTVTSAQKNPTAFYLCASSTKGDRGEGNYGYTFGSGTRLTVV.